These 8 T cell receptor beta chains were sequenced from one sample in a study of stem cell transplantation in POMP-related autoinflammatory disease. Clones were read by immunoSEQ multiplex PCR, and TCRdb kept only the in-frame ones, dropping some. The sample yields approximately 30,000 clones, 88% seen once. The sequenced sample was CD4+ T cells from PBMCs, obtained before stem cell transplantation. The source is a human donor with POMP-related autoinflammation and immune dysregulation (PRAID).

In nucleotides, the CDR3 is TGCGCCAGCAGCTTGGCCCAGCCTTCCTACGAGCAGTACTTC. It specifies CASSLAQPSYEQYF. This chain connects TRBV5-1 to TRBJ2-7; D is undetermined. The CDR3 loop spans 14 amino acids. CDR1 and CDR2 (germline): SGHRS, YFSETQ. Trimming pared 0 bases from V and 1 base from J, leaving 8 bases between.

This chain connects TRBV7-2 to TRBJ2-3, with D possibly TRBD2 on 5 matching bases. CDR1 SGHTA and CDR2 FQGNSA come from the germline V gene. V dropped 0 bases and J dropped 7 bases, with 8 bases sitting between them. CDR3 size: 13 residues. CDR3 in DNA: TGTGCCAGCAGCTTAGCTAGCGCCAATACGCAGTATTTT. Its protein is CASSLASANTQYF.

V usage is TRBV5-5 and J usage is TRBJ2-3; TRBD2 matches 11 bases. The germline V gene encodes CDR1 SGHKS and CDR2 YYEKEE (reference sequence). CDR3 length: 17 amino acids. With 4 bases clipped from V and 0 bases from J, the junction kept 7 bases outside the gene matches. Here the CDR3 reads CASSATSGVWSTDTQYF. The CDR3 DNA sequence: TGTGCCAGCAGCGCGACTAGCGGGGTATGGAGCACAGATACGCAGTATTTT.

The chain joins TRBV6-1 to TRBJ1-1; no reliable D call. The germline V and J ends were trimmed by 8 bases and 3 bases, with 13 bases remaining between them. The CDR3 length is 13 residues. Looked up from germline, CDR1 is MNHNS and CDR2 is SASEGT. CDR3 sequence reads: CASPTGEYTEAFF. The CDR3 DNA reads TGTGCCAGCCCGACGGGAGAATACACTGAAGCTTTCTTT.

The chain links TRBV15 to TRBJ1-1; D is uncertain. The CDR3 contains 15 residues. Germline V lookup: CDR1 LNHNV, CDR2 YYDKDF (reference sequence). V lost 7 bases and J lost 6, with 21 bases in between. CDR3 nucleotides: TGTGCCACCACGGCTATTACGAGGAAGGGCCCTGAAGCTTTCTTT. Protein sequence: CATTAITRKGPEAFF.

CDR3 DNA sequence: TGCAGTGCTATCGGGAACACTGAAGCTTTCTTT. Translating gives CSAIGNTEAFF. V usage is TRBV20-1 and J usage is TRBJ1-1; D is undetermined. Trimming cost V 4 bases and J 1 base, with 4 bases left between them. The CDR3 is 11 amino acids. CDR1 and CDR2 (germline): DFQATT, SNEGSKA (reference sequence).

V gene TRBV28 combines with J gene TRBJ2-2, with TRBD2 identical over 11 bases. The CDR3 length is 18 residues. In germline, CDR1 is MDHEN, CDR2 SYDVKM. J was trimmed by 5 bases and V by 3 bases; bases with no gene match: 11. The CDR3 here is CASSFWSSGRGRTGELFF. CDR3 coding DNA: TGTGCCAGCAGTTTCTGGAGTAGCGGGAGGGGAAGGACCGGGGAGCTGTTTTTT.

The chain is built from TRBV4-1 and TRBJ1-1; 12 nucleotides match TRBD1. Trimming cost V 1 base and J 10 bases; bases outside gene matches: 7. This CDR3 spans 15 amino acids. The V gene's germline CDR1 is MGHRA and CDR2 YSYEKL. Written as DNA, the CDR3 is TGCGCCAGCAGCCAAGGAGGGACAGGGGGCTACCTAGCTTTCTTT. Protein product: CASSQGGTGGYLAFF.